The following is a T cell receptor beta chain sequence with its context. Its antigen is unknown. A TCRbeta library incorporating unique molecular identifiers was prepared. TCRdb passed the PCR reads through MiXCR, listing each CDR3 protein once. The table records about 830,000 distinct CDR3 sequences, under 20% of them present only once. This CDR3 contains 16 residues. With 0 bases removed from V and 2 bases from J, the gap between germline ends came to 14 bases. CDR1 SQVTM and CDR2 ANQGSEA come from the germline V gene. This sample is part of a study of T-cell reconstitution after alpha-beta-depleted transplantation in children. Study-level points and caveats: In some patients, recipient T cells and intrathymic progenitors surviving conditioning explained high day-60 diversity. Several hundred expanded graft clones reportedly gave rise to the alpha-beta T cells present about two months after transplant. Counts and diversity of T cells one year after transplant came mostly from newly produced T cells.

V is TRBV29-1 and J is TRBJ2-1, with a tentative D call TRBD2 (5 bases). The sample consisted of PBMCs, mostly from graft donor cells, taken 360 days after TCRalphabeta/CD19-depleted stem cell transplant. The sequence was collected from a male patient younger than 18 who had a stem cell transplant for acute lymphoblastic leukemia, so the T cells may come from the graft donor. The CDR3: CSVEDLRGPTYNEQFF. The CDR3 DNA sequence: TGCAGCGTTGAAGATCTTCGCGGGCCCACCTACAATGAGCAGTTCTTC.